This T cell receptor (beta chain) was recorded in a study of T cells in Graves' hyperthyroidism and ophthalmopathy. Overall study findings and caveats: Ophthalmopathy stood apart from stable hyperthyroidism in a 13 V-J model. Blood shared most expanded thyroid clonotypes above 0.001.

This clonotype has a handful of counts. What it recognizes is unknown. From germline, CDR1 is SGHKS and CDR2 YYEKEE (reference sequence). The CDR3 is 13 amino acids. V dropped 4 bases and J dropped 3 bases, with 10 bases sitting between them. The source material, RNA transcripts, was used to amplify TCR beta CDR3 regions. The TCR CDR3 first-round RT-PCR relied on the HTBI primer set. TCRdb reprocessed the multiplex PCR reads via MiXCR and lists one record per CDR3 protein. The table has 600,000 or so distinct CDR3 sequences, roughly 16% seen once. No ophthalmopathy progression within 18 months constituted stable Graves' hyperthyroidism.

Sequencing used blood. This sequence was found in a woman in her twenties or thirties with Graves' hyperthyroidism. The chain carries TRBV5-5 and TRBJ1-1; D is ambiguous. The CDR3 loop reads CASSERVYTEAFF. CDR3 DNA sequence: TGTGCCAGCAGCGAAAGGGTCTACACTGAAGCTTTCTTT. The entire variable domain, with the rest obtained from reference TRBV5-5 and TRBJ1-1, is as follows: DAGVTQSPTHLIKTRGQQVTLRCSPISGHKSVSWYQQVLGQGPQFIFQYYEKEERGRGNFPDRFSARQFPNYSSELNVNALLLGDSALYLCASSERVYTEAFFGQGTRLTVV.